This section outlines one T cell receptor (beta chain) sequence together with its context. The target antigen is unknown. The data were obtained in a study of coeliac disease. Study observations and caveats: Few TRB amino acid sequences were shared between samples; most were unique. Active celiac intraepithelial and lamina propria samples had lower TRB and TRG clonality than control samples.

Clones were read by immunoSEQ multiplex PCR, and TCRdb kept only the in-frame ones, dropping some. Here the sample spans a few thousand clones, 65% to 70% being singletons. In germline, CDR1 is MRHNA, CDR2 SNTAGT. CDR3 length: 15 amino acids. Between the trimmed V and J ends, which lost 8 bases and 5 bases, there was a span of 21 bases. The sequence was obtained from a woman aged 18-30 years with active celiac disease. Sequencing used intraepithelial lymphocytes from the gut. V gene TRBV6-4 combines with J gene TRBJ1-1; D is ambiguous. The CDR3 region is CASQVESGIGTEAFF. CDR3 in DNA: TGTGCCAGCCAGGTCGAATCCGGGATTGGTACTGAAGCTTTCTTT.